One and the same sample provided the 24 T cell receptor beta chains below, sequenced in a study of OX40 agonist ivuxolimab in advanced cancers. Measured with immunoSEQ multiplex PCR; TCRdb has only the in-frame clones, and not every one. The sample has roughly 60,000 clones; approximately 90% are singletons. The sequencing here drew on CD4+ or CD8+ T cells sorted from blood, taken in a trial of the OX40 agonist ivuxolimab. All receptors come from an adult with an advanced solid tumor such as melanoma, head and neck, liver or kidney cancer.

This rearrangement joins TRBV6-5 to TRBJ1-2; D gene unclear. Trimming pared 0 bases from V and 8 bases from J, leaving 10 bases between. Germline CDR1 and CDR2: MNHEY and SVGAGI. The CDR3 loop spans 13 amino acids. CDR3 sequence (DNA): TGTGCCAGCAGTTACTCTGGAGTGGAAGGCTACACCTTC. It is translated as CASSYSGVEGYTF.

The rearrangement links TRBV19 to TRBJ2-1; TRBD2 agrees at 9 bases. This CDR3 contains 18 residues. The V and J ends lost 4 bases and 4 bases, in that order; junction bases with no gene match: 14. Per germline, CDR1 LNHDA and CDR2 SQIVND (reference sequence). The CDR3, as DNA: TGTGCCAGTAGTACTGAGGGCGGGGGGGCCCCATATTACAATGAGCAGTTCTTC. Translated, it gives CASSTEGGGAPYYNEQFF.

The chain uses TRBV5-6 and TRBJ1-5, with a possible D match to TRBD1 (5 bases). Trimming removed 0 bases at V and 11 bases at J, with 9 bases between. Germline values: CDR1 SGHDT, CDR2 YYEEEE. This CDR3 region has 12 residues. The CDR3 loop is CASSLAGRTQHF. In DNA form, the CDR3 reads TGTGCCAGCAGCTTGGCGGGGCGAACCCAGCATTTT.

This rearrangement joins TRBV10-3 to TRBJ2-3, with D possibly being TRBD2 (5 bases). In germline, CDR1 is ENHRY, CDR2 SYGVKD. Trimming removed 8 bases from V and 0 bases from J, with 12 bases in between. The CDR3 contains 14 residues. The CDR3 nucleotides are TGTGCCATCGGCCGGGGAGTAAGCACAGATACGCAGTATTTT. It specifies CAIGRGVSTDTQYF.

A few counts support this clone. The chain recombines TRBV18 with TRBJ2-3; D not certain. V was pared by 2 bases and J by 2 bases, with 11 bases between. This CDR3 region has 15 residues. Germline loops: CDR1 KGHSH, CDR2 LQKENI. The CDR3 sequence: CASSPIGISTDTQYF. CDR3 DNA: TGTGCCAGCTCACCAATTGGGATTTCCACAGATACGCAGTATTTT.

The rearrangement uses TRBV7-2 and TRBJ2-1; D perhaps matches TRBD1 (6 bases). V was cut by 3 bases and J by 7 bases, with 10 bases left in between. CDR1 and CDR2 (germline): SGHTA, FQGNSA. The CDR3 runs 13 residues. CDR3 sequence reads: CASSLAGVNEQFF. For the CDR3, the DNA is TGTGCCAGCAGCTTGGCAGGGGTGAATGAGCAGTTCTTC.

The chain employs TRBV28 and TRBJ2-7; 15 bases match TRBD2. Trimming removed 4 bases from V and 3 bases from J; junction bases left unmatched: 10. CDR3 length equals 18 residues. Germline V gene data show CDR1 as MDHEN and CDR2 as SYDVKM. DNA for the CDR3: TGTGCCAGCAGTTCTTATGGGACTAGCGGGAGGACCCTCTACGAGCAGTACTTC. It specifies CASSSYGTSGRTLYEQYF.

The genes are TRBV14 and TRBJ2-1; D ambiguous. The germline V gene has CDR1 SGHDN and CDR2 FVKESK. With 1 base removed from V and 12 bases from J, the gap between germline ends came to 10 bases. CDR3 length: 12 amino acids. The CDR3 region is CASSQALHRQFF. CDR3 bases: TGTGCCAGCAGCCAAGCACTCCACAGGCAGTTCTTC.

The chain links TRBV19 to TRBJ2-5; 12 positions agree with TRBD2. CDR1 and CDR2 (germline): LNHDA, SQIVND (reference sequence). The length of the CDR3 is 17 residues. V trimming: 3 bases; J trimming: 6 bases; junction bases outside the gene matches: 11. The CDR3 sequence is CASSIGLAGGPQQTQYF. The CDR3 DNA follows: TGTGCCAGTAGTATCGGGCTAGCGGGAGGGCCCCAGCAGACCCAGTACTTC.

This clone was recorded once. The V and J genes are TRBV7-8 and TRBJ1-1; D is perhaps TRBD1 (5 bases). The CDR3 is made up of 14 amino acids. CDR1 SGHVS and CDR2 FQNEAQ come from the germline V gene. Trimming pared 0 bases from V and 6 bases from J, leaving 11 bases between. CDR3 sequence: CASSLAQVSAEAFF. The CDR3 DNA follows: TGTGCCAGCAGCTTAGCACAGGTCAGCGCTGAAGCTTTCTTT.

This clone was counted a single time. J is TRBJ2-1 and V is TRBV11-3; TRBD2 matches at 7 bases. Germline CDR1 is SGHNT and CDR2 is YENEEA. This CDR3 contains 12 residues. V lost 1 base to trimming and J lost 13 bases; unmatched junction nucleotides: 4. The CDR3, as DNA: TGTGCCAGCAGCTTAGTCCCGGGGGGACAGTTCTTC. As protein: CASSLVPGGQFF.

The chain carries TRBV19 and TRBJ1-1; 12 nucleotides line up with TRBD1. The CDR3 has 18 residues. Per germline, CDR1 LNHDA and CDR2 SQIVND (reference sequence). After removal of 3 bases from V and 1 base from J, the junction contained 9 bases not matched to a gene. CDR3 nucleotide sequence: TGTGCCAGTAGTATCCCCGGGACAGGGGGCACGAAGAACACTGAAGCTTTCTTT. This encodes CASSIPGTGGTKNTEAFF.

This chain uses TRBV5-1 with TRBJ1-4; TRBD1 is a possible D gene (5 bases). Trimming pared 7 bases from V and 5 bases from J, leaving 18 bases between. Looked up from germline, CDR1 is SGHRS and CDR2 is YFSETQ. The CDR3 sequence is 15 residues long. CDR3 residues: CASSDPGGKNEKLFF. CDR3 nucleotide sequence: TGCGCCAGCTCCGACCCGGGGGGGAAAAATGAAAAACTGTTTTTT.

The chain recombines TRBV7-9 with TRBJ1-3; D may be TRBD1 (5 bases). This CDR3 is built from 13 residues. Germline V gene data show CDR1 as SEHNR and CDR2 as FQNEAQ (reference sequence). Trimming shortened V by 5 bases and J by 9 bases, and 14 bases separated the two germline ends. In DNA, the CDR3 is TGTGCCAGCAGCCACAGTGCCGGGGCCACCATATATTTT. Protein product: CASSHSAGATIYF.

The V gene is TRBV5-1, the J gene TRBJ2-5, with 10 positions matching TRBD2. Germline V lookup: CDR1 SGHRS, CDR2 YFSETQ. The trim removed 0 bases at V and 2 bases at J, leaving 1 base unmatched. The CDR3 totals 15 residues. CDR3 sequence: CASSLGTSGQETQYF. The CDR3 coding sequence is TGCGCCAGCAGCTTGGGGACTAGCGGACAAGAGACCCAGTACTTC.

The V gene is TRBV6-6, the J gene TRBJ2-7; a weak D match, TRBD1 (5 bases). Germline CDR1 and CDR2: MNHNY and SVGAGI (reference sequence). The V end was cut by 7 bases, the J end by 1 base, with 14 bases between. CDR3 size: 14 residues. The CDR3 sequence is CASKDPGPSYEQYF. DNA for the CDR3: TGTGCCAGCAAAGATCCAGGGCCTTCCTACGAGCAGTACTTC.

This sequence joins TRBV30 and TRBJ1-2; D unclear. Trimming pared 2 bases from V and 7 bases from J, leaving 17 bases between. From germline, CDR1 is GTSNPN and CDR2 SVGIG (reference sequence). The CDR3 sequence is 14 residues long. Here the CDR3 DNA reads TGTGCCTGGAGTAGAAACCGGGAGTCTGGTGGCTACACCTTC. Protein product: CAWSRNRESGGYTF. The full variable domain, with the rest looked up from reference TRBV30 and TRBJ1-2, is SQTIHQWPATLVQPVGSPLSLECTVEGTSNPNLYWYRQAAGRGLQLLFYSVGIGQISSEVPQNLSASRPQDRQFILSSKKLLLSDSGFYLCAWSRNRESGGYTFGSGTRLTVV.

CDR3 residues: CASSFSESSYEQYF. The CDR3 nucleotides are TGTGCCAGCAGCTTTAGCGAAAGCTCCTACGAGCAGTACTTC. The rearrangement joins TRBV7-8 to TRBJ2-7; D may be TRBD2 (5 bases). The CDR3 runs 14 residues. V lost 3 bases and J lost 0, with 9 bases in between. The germline V gene has CDR1 SGHVS and CDR2 FQNEAQ.

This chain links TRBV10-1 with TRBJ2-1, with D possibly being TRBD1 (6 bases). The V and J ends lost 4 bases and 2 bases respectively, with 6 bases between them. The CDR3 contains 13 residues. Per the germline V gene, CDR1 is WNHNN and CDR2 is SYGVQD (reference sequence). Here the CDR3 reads CASSGTAYNEQFF. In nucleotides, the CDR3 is TGCGCCAGCAGTGGGACAGCCTACAATGAGCAGTTCTTC.

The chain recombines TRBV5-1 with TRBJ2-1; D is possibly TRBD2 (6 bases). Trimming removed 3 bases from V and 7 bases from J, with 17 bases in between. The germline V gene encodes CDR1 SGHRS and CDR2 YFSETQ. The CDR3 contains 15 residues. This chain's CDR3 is CASSWTGLSTNEQFF. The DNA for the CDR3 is TGCGCCAGCAGCTGGACGGGACTGTCAACGAATGAGCAGTTCTTC.

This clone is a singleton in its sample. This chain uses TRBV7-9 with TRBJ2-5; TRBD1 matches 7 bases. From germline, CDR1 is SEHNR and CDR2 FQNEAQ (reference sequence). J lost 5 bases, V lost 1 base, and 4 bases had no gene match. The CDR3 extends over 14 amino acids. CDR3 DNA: TGTGCCAGCAGCTTAGGAGGGGGCGGTGAGACCCAGTACTTC. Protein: CASSLGGGGETQYF. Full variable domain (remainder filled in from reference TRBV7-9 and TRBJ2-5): DTGVSQNPRHKITKRGQNVTFRCDPISEHNRLYWYRQTLGQGPEFLTYFQNEAQLEKSRLLSDRFSAERPKGSFSTLEIQRTEQGDSAMYLCASSLGGGGETQYFGPGTRLLVL.

CDR3 in amino acids: CASSGTGTTLYGYTF. The CDR3 DNA reads TGCGCCAGCAGCGGAACCGGGACAACTCTCTATGGCTACACCTTC. The V gene is TRBV5-1, the J gene TRBJ1-2, with a weak D call TRBD1 (6 bases). CDR1 is SGHRS and CDR2 is YFSETQ in the germline V gene. Trimming left V 4 bases short and J 4 bases short, with 17 bases between. The CDR3 length is 15 residues.

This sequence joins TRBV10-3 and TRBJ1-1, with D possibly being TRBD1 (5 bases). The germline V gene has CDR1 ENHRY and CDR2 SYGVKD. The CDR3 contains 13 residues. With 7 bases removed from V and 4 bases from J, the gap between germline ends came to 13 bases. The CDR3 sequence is CAITAGEFTEAFF. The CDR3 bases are TGTGCCATCACCGCGGGGGAGTTCACTGAAGCTTTCTTT.

For the CDR3, the DNA is TGTGCCAGCAGCAGGGGGAGGTACGAGCAGTACTTC. Its protein product is CASSRGRYEQYF. The rearrangement links TRBV28 to TRBJ2-7; tentative D call: TRBD1 (7 bases). The CDR3 extends over 12 amino acids. The V gene lost 6 bases and the J gene lost 4 bases, with 10 bases spanning the gap. Germline V gene sequence: CDR1 MDHEN, CDR2 SYDVKM.